The sequence of this T cell receptor beta chain was determined in a study of spatial heterogeneity in lung cancer. About the study: There were, on average, more than ten raw-read appearances for each unique TCR and UMI combination.

The CDR3 length is 17 residues. CDR1 and CDR2 from the germline V gene are SEHNR and FQNEAQ (reference sequence). The germline V and J ends were trimmed by 2 bases and 4 bases, with 19 bases remaining between them. Time point reported: sample taken at primary tumor resection. No cells were sorted before sequencing. The whole RNA sequenced was extracted from tumor, nontumor lung or frozen PBMC. This clonotype was recorded many times. No antigen is known for it. Findings and limits, study-wide: Alpha chain coverage of tumor T cells was estimated at approximately 6.5%, and beta chain coverage at 11% to 15%. The study found that ubiquitous and regional expanded TCR counts tracked ubiquitous and regional nonsynonymous mutations, respectively. Tumor mutation count correlated with how many alpha and beta TCRs expanded intratumorally.

TCRdb processed the 5' RACE reads anew with MiXCR; each CDR3 protein has one entry. The table lists about 9,900 distinct CDR3 sequences, 6% to 6.5% of them singletons. The V call is TRBV7-9, the J call TRBJ2-3; weak D call: TRBD2 (5 bases). This clonotype was obtained from a female donor with early-stage non-small cell lung cancer. The source material was lung tumor tissue, sampled at surgery. CDR3 loop: CASSLFPVRRGPDTQYF. The CDR3 nucleotides read TGTGCCAGCAGCTTATTCCCGGTGAGACGAGGGCCAGATACGCAGTATTTT.